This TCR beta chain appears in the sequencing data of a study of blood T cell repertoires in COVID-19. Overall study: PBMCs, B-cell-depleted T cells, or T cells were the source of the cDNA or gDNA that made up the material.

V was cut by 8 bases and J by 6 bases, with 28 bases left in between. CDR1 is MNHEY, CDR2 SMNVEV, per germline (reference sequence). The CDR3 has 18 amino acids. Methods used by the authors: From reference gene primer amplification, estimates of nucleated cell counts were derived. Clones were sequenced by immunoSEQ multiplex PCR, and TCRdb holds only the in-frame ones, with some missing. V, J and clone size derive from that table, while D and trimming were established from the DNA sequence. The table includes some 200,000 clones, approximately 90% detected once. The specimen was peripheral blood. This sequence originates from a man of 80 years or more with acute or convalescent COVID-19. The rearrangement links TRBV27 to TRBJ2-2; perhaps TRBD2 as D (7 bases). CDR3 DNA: TGTGCCAGCTCTGGGCTAATGGCGGGAGTGGGGGCCGCCGGGGAGCTGTTTTTT. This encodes CASSGLMAGVGAAGELFF.